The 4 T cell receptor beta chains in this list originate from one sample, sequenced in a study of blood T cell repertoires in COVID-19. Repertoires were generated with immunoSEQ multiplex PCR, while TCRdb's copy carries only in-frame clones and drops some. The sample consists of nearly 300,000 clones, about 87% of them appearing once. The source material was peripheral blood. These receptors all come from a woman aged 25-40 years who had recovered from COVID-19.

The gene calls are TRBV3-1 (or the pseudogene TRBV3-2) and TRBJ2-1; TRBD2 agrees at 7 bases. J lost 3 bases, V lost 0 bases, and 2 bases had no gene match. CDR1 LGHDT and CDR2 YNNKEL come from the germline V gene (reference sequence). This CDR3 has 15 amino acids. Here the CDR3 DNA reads TGTGCCAGCAGCCAAGAACTAGCGTTCTACAATGAGCAGTTCTTC. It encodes CASSQELAFYNEQFF.

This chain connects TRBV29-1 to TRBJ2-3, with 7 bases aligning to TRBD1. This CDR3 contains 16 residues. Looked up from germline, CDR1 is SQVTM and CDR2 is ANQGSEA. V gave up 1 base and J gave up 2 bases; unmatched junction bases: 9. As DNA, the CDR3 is TGCAGCGTTGAAGCTGGACAGGCGATGAACACAGATACGCAGTATTTT. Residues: CSVEAGQAMNTDTQYF.

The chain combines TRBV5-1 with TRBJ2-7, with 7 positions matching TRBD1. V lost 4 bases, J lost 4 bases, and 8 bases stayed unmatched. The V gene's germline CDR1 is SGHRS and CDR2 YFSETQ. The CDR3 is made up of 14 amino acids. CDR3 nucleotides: TGCGCCAGCAGCGGTACAGGGGACGGGTACGAGCAGTACTTC. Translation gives CASSGTGDGYEQYF. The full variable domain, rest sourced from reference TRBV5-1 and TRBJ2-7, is KAGVTQTPRYLIKTRGQQVTLSCSPISGHRSVSWYQQTPGQGLQFLFEYFSETQRNKGNFPGRFSGRQFSNSRSEMNVSTLELGDSALYLCASSGTGDGYEQYFGPGTRLTVT.

CDR3 sequence reads: CASTPAWGQGSSYEQYF. The DNA of the CDR3 is TGTGCCAGCACCCCGGCCTGGGGACAGGGGTCCTCCTACGAGCAGTACTTC. V and J are TRBV27 and TRBJ2-7; 10 bases are shared with TRBD1. Germline assignment: CDR1 MNHEY and CDR2 SMNVEV (reference sequence). The V segment lost 7 bases and the J segment 0 bases; nucleotides outside the gene matches: 12. The CDR3 spans 17 residues.